This note documents a single T cell receptor (beta chain) sequence. The clone's antigen remains unknown. There are no base qualities to consult, and no much larger clone falls within one base. Other DNA sequences of this sample code for an identical CDR3. The trim is 3 bases for V and 0 bases for J, with a gap of 11 bases between the germline ends. Measured from the cysteine to the phenylalanine, the CDR3 is 16 residues long. The CDR3 DNA has 48 bases and is translated from base 1. The germline V gene yields KGHSH for CDR1 and LQKENI for CDR2. The source of the sample is a study of shared clonotypes between healthy human individuals (dated by TCRdb to 2020 to 2021). Background for the entire study: The cohort included three men and a couple of women between 18 and 49 years of age. For each donor, CD4 naive and CD4 memory were each given three plates, CD8 naive was given two plates, and CD8 memory was given one plate. Blood TCR repertoires of about five healthy adults were deeply sequenced to estimate repertoire size and the extent of clonotype sharing between individuals. Different laboratories and diverse techniques were used to prepare libraries and sequence TCR repertoires, to increase sequencing depth and limit assay-specific biases. Leukapheresis yielded between about 0.9 and 9 billion PBMCs per donor. Results the study describes overall, beyond this receptor: About 5% of naive CD4, 3% to 4% of naive CD8, about 2.4% of memory CD4, and less than 0.45% of memory CD8 clonotypes were shared across several donors. Rarefaction of sorted-subset datasets indicated incomplete sequencing despite the large sequencing depth. Pairwise subsampling indicated that sequencing depth was expected to affect the degree of clonotype sharing among donors. The genetic and exposure-history diversity represented was limited by the small number of donors. Higher generation probabilities were observed for clonotypes shared by all four sorted-subset donors than for non-shared clonotypes. Estimated clonotype richness was generally larger for naive than for memory subsets. Sampling was restricted to blood, and TCR repertoires in tissues likely differ from the TCR repertoires found in blood.

The donors were healthy, HIV-negative adults with no recently reported acute infections or vaccinations. Every donor was a Caucasian adult residing in Nashville, Tennessee, USA. CD4+ T cells were enriched through magnetic negative selection, after which naive cells were positively selected on CD45RA and the remaining negative fraction served as the memory subset. Blood was obtained by leukapheresis, after which PBMCs were separated by Ficoll-Histopaque density gradient centrifugation and cryopreserved in liquid nitrogen vapor phase. Analytical flow cytometry was used to check the purity and quantity of each magnetically sorted T cell population. Genomic DNA was isolated from each sorted fraction and quantified by UV absorbance on a Nanodrop 2000c. TCR CDR3 regions were amplified from genomic DNA by multiplex PCR using the deep immunoSEQ assay. Extracted genomic DNA from each cell subset was spread evenly across all wells of several immunoSEQ 96-well plates, with each plate serving as a replicate. For sorted subsets, approximately 190 ng genomic DNA, equal to tens of thousands of T cell genomes, was loaded into each replicate PCR. The purified libraries were quantified using a Qubit 3.0 fluorometer, sized with a Bioanalyzer 2100, and then quantified again using the KAPA Library Quantification kit. Every immunoSEQ 96-well plate was sequenced on a separate single-read 150-cycle Illumina NextSeq 550 flow cell. Concerning the study's data processing: The immunoSEQ output contained only junctional sequences without quality scores, so filtering could not match that applied to full-length reads. To assign V/J genes and CDR3, sequences were annotated against IMGT germline references using PyIR, a Python wrapper for IgBLAST v1.9. Any read was removed if the V/J assignment was weak (E-value above 1e-6), the CDR3 was missing, or the read contained stop codons, out-of-frame junctions, or ambiguous translated residues. V3J clonotypes were defined as sequences sharing the same inferred V gene, J gene, and CDR3 amino acid sequence. The percentage overlap between two repertoires was calculated by dividing the number of shared unique clonotypes by the size of the smaller repertoire. RTK rarefaction, the Chao1 estimator, and Recon v2.1 estimates of unobserved clonotypes were used to assess repertoire richness. OLGA was used to compute generation probabilities for all TCRbeta clonotypes that the gDNA method yielded from a handful of donors. TCRdb mirrors the immuneACCESS table, restricted to in-frame sequences. Some clones are absent from its copies; in checked studies, under half trace to an unresolved V gene, and the reason for the others is unknown. V, J and clone size are taken as reported in that table, and D and trimming were inferred from the DNA itself. Counted in this sample were about 2.4 million clones; roughly 93% of them appeared once. Clones ranked in the top ten supply roughly 0.36% of the sample.

Sample: naive CD4+ T cells from PBMCs. The cell subset or site label on this specimen signifies: CD45RA+ positively selected. The chain is assembled from TRBV18 and TRBJ2-2, with the D gene tentatively TRBD1 or TRBD2, based on 5 matching bases in each. The sequence derives from a man between 18 and 35 years old in good health. Some clones in this sample may be carry-over from other donors' samples. The CDR3 amino acid sequence is: CASSPSGTPNTGELFF. The sequence in DNA is TGTGCCAGCTCACCGTCCGGGACGCCGAACACCGGGGAGCTGTTTTTT. With the portions outside the CDR3 filled from the reference TRBV18 and TRBJ2-2 genes, the complete variable region becomes NAGVMQNPRHLVRRRGQEARLRCSPMKGHSHVYWYRQLPEEGLKFMVYLQKENIIDESGMPKERFSAEFPKEGPSILRIQQVVRGDSAAYFCASSPSGTPNTGELFFGEGSRLTVL.